The entry below gives a single TCR beta chain sequence along with its context. The CDR3 contains 13 residues. V was clipped by 5 bases and J by 4 bases, with 14 bases between them. Germline values: CDR1 SQVTM, CDR2 ANQGSEA. In the authors' methods: Estimated nucleated cell counts came from reference gene primer amplification. Profiled with immunoSEQ multiplex PCR; TCRdb holds only in-frame clones, not every one. For V, J and clone size, that table is used; D and trimming come from the DNA. Of over 400,000 clones in the sample, about nine tenths are singletons; the top ten hold roughly 8.5%. These data come from a study of blood T cell repertoires in COVID-19.

The rearrangement links TRBV29-1 to TRBJ1-1, with D possibly TRBD1 on 6 matching bases. The source is a woman aged 60-75 years who had recovered from COVID-19. The sequencing sample was made of PBMCs or T cells enriched from blood (not recorded which). The CDR3 coding sequence is TGCAGCGTTAGGGGGGGAGGTGGCACTGAAGCTTTCTTT. Amino acid sequence: CSVRGGGGTEAFF. Full variable domain (outside the CDR3, taken from reference TRBV29-1 and TRBJ1-1): SAVISQKPSRDICQRGTSLTIQCQVDSQVTMMFWYRQQPGQSLTLIATANQGSEATYESGFVIDKFPISRPNLTFSTLTVSNMSPEDSSIYLCSVRGGGGTEAFFGQGTRLTVV.